These 32 T cell receptor beta chains were all obtained from the same sample, sequenced in a study of Ad26.COV2.S vaccination and SARS-CoV-2 variants (dated by TCRdb to the early 2020s). Libraries came from the immunoSEQ multiplex PCR assay. TCRdb provides this immuneACCESS table in a form limited to in-frame rearrangements. Some clones are lacking; in checked studies, under half of them reflect an unresolved V gene, and why the rest are absent is not known. This sample is represented by fewer than 400,000 clones; around 83% of them were singletons. The ten biggest clones cover 1.9% of the sample. The treatment or condition label of this sample denotes: about 20 received Ad26.COV2.S at low or high dose, single or two shots; five or six received placebo; per-sample allocation not given. Repertoires of vaccine and placebo recipients were sequenced from samples collected on day 63 after the first injection.

This sample comprised peripheral blood, obtained in a trial of Ad26.COV2.S vaccine versus placebo. The receptors here all came from a person aged 18-65 years who received the Ad26.COV2.S COVID-19 vaccine or a placebo.

This chain uses TRBV7-2 with TRBJ2-7, with TRBD1 matching over 8 bases. The germline V gene has CDR1 SGHTA and CDR2 FQGNSA. The ends lost 5 bases at V and 2 bases at J; junction bases unmatched: 5. The CDR3 has 14 amino acids. The CDR3 region has the DNA TGTGCCAGCAGCCCCGACAGGGGACCCTACGAGCAGTACTTC. The encoded protein is CASSPDRGPYEQYF. The full variable domain, in which reference TRBV7-2 and TRBJ2-7 provide the parts outside the CDR3, is GAGVSQSPSNKVTEKGKDVELRCDPISGHTALYWYRQSLGQGLEFLIYFQGNSAPDKSGLPSDRFSAERTGGSVSTLTIQRTQQEDSAVYLCASSPDRGPYEQYFGPGTRLTVT.

This clone occurred once. The chain links TRBV6-2 or TRBV6-3 to TRBJ1-5; TRBD1 matches at 8 bases. Germline V gives CDR1 MNHEY, CDR2 SVGEGT. The CDR3 length is 16 residues. Trimming took 2 bases from V and 5 from J; bases not matched to a gene: 8. CDR3 residues: CASSYKAGGRDQPQHF. CDR3 in DNA: TGTGCCAGCAGTTACAAGGCAGGGGGCCGGGATCAGCCCCAGCATTTT.

The chain uses TRBV29-1 and TRBJ1-2, with no clear D. This CDR3 is 14 amino acids long. Germline V gene data show CDR1 as SQVTM and CDR2 as ANQGSEA. The V and J ends lost 4 bases and 4 bases respectively, with 16 bases between them. For the CDR3, the DNA is TGCAGCGTTGGAACTAAAAATAACCCCTATGGCTACACCTTC. Its translation: CSVGTKNNPYGYTF. The variable domain in full, with the rest retrieved from reference TRBV29-1 and TRBJ1-2, is SAVISQKPSRDICQRGTSLTIQCQVDSQVTMMFWYRQQPGQSLTLIATANQGSEATYESGFVIDKFPISRPNLTFSTLTVSNMSPEDSSIYLCSVGTKNNPYGYTFGSGTRLTVV.

This clone appeared a few times. Other DNA sequences in the same sample also yield this CDR3. The gene calls are TRBV6-2 or TRBV6-3 and TRBJ1-1, with D uncertain. The length of the CDR3 is 13 residues. V shed 2 bases and J shed 2 bases, with 6 bases lying between them. Germline V gene lookup returns CDR1 MNHEY and CDR2 SVGEGT. DNA for the CDR3: TGTGCCAGCAGTTACGAACCAAACACTGAAGCTTTCTTT. Its translation is CASSYEPNTEAFF.

V gene TRBV27 combines with J gene TRBJ2-3; perhaps TRBD2 as D (5 bases). V was trimmed by 3 bases and J by 0 bases, leaving 7 bases between them. The CDR3 is 14 residues long. The germline V gene encodes CDR1 MNHEY and CDR2 SMNVEV (reference sequence). The chain's CDR3 is CASSLRTSTDTQYF. The CDR3 DNA is TGTGCCAGCAGTTTGAGGACTAGCACAGATACGCAGTATTTT.

The V gene is TRBV5-1, the J gene TRBJ2-7; 8 bases align to TRBD1. The CDR3 sequence is 14 residues long. CDR1 is SGHRS and CDR2 is YFSETQ in the germline V gene. V lost 4 bases and J lost 0; bases outside the gene matches: 3. The CDR3 sequence is CASSQGAPSYEQYF. The CDR3 coding sequence is TGCGCCAGCAGCCAGGGGGCACCCTCCTACGAGCAGTACTTC. The variable domain in full, with the rest retrieved from reference TRBV5-1 and TRBJ2-7, is KAGVTQTPRYLIKTRGQQVTLSCSPISGHRSVSWYQQTPGQGLQFLFEYFSETQRNKGNFPGRFSGRQFSNSRSEMNVSTLELGDSALYLCASSQGAPSYEQYFGPGTRLTVT.

The chain links TRBV5-4 to TRBJ2-7; TRBD2 agrees at 7 bases. The V segment lost 4 bases and the J segment 6 bases; nucleotides outside the gene matches: 7. The CDR3 totals 13 residues. CDR1 and CDR2 (germline): SGHNT, YYREEE (reference sequence). CDR3 loop: CASSTTASGEQYF. The CDR3 DNA is TGTGCCAGCAGCACCACCGCTAGCGGCGAGCAGTACTTC.

This chain links TRBV5-6 with TRBJ1-4, with D possibly being TRBD1 (5 bases). The CDR3 has 14 amino acids. V was shortened by 4 bases and J by 7 bases, with 14 bases between the two germline ends. Germline CDR1 reads SGHDT; CDR2 reads YYEEEE. The CDR3 sequence is CASSAGRAFEKLFF. CDR3 bases: TGTGCCAGCAGCGCGGGACGGGCTTTTGAAAAACTGTTTTTT.

In this sample, this clone turned up once. The chain carries TRBV5-1 and TRBJ1-4; unclear D gene. CDR1 is SGHRS, CDR2 YFSETQ, per germline. With 4 bases removed from V and 8 bases from J, the gap between germline ends came to 15 bases. CDR3 length: 14 amino acids. For the CDR3, the DNA is TGCGCCAGCAGCCTCGGTAGATCGGGGGAAAAACTGTTTTTT. Translated: CASSLGRSGEKLFF. The whole variable domain, remainder taken from reference TRBV5-1 and TRBJ1-4, is KAGVTQTPRYLIKTRGQQVTLSCSPISGHRSVSWYQQTPGQGLQFLFEYFSETQRNKGNFPGRFSGRQFSNSRSEMNVSTLELGDSALYLCASSLGRSGEKLFFGSGTQLSVL.

Note on this clone: Different DNA sequences within this sample yield the same CDR3. V gene TRBV6-2 or TRBV6-3 combines with J gene TRBJ1-2; 8 bases line up with TRBD1. The CDR3 length is 15 residues. Trimming cost V 0 bases and J 4 bases; bases outside gene matches: 4. The germline V gene encodes CDR1 MNHEY and CDR2 SVGEGT. Written as DNA, the CDR3 is TGTGCCAGCAGTTACTCGCGACAGGGGAGCTATGGCTACACCTTC. Amino acid sequence: CASSYSRQGSYGYTF.

The chain recombines TRBV20-1 with TRBJ1-1, with unresolved D. CDR3 length equals 14 residues. V shed 3 bases and J shed 5 bases, with 16 bases lying between them. Germline CDR1 DFQATT, CDR2 SNEGSKA (reference sequence). Here the CDR3 reads CSASGGFRGTEAFF. In DNA form, the CDR3 reads TGCAGTGCTAGTGGCGGATTCCGAGGGACTGAAGCTTTCTTT.

The chain combines TRBV29-1 with TRBJ2-5; TRBD2 matches at 13 bases. J was trimmed by 5 bases and V by 5 bases; bases with no gene match: 2. Per germline, CDR1 SQVTM and CDR2 ANQGSEA. This CDR3 is built from 13 residues. This CDR3 is CSVPTSGGETQYF. The CDR3 region has the DNA TGCAGCGTTCCGACTAGCGGGGGGGAGACCCAGTACTTC.

For this clone: Other DNA variants within this sample encode the same CDR3. The chain carries TRBV7-3 and TRBJ2-1; D is ambiguous. The CDR3 covers 13 residues. In germline, CDR1 is SGHTA, CDR2 FQGTGA. Trimming removed 0 bases from V and 3 bases from J, with 3 bases in between. Here the CDR3 DNA reads TGTGCCAGCAGCTTAACTGGCTACAATGAGCAGTTCTTC. Translation gives CASSLTGYNEQFF.

The chain has TRBV10-3 and TRBJ1-1; no reliable D call. V shed 4 bases and J shed 1 base, with 7 bases lying between them. In germline, CDR1 is ENHRY, CDR2 SYGVKD. The CDR3 extends over 13 amino acids. CDR3 sequence: CAISVTGNTEAFF. CDR3 coding DNA: TGTGCCATCAGTGTGACGGGGAACACTGAAGCTTTCTTT.

V and J are TRBV9 and TRBJ2-4; 8 positions match TRBD1. Germline assignment: CDR1 SGDLS and CDR2 YYNGEE. The CDR3 has 14 amino acids. V dropped 3 bases and J dropped 5; count of bases not matched to a gene: 4. The CDR3 loop is CASSAGGLQNIQYF. CDR3 in DNA: TGTGCCAGCAGCGCAGGGGGCCTGCAAAACATTCAGTACTTC.

The rearrangement uses TRBV7-3 and TRBJ2-2; D remains ambiguous. This CDR3 spans 12 amino acids. The V end lost 5 bases, the J end lost 0 bases, and 1 base lay between the germline ends. Germline CDR1 reads SGHTA; CDR2 reads FQGTGA. The CDR3 here is CASSANTGELFF. DNA of the CDR3: TGTGCCAGCAGCGCGAACACCGGGGAGCTGTTTTTT. The full variable domain, with the rest looked up from reference TRBV7-3 and TRBJ2-2, is GAGVSQTPSNKVTEKGKYVELRCDPISGHTALYWYRQSLGQGPEFLIYFQGTGAADDSGLPNDRFFAVRPEGSVSTLKIQRTERGDSAVYLCASSANTGELFFGEGSRLTVL.

The chain combines TRBV29-1 with TRBJ2-7; tentatively, D is TRBD2 (6 bases). There are 11 residues in the CDR3. The V end was cut by 6 bases, the J end by 9 bases, with 15 bases between. Germline V lookup: CDR1 SQVTM, CDR2 ANQGSEA. The CDR3 sequence is CSVNDGGVQYF. The CDR3 DNA is TGCAGCGTCAACGACGGGGGAGTGCAGTACTTC.

Only one count was recorded for this clone. The chain carries TRBV10-1 and TRBJ1-1; D not resolved. Trimming took off 0 bases at V and 5 bases at J, with 10 bases between the two ends. This CDR3 has 14 amino acids. Germline values: CDR1 WNHNN, CDR2 SYGVQD (reference sequence). CDR3 in DNA: TGCGCCAGCAGTGAGTCCTCGGGTCGGACTGAAGCTTTCTTT. Translation gives CASSESSGRTEAFF.

V usage is TRBV30 and J usage is TRBJ2-5, with TRBD2 as a possible D gene (6 bases). Germline CDR1 reads GTSNPN; CDR2 reads SVGIG (reference sequence). V was shortened by 0 bases and J by 5 bases, with 13 bases between the two germline ends. CDR3 length equals 14 residues. CDR3 in amino acids: CAWSVGGLKETQYF. CDR3 in DNA: TGTGCCTGGAGTGTGGGGGGTCTGAAGGAGACCCAGTACTTC.

The rearrangement uses TRBV9 and TRBJ2-3, with D tentatively TRBD1 or TRBD2 (5 bases each). Trimming pared 5 bases from V and 4 bases from J, leaving 23 bases between. From germline, CDR1 is SGDLS and CDR2 YYNGEE. The CDR3 consists of 17 residues. Here the CDR3 DNA reads TGTGCCAGCAGTCGTACCGGGACCCTAAGGAACTCAGATACGCAGTATTTT. Its translation: CASSRTGTLRNSDTQYF.

This clone showed up just once. CDR3 sequence: CSAGGQGTEKLFF. CDR3 nucleotides: TGCAGCGCGGGGGGACAGGGTACTGAAAAACTGTTTTTT. V and J are TRBV29-1 and TRBJ1-4; 9 nucleotides agree with TRBD1. This CDR3 region has 13 residues. Per the germline V gene, CDR1 is SQVTM and CDR2 is ANQGSEA. V lost 7 bases to trimming and J lost 7 bases; unmatched junction nucleotides: 7.

In DNA, the CDR3 is TGTGCCTGGAGTGCCCGAATAGGAGGGACTGAAGCTTTCTTT. This gives the protein CAWSARIGGTEAFF. This rearrangement joins TRBV30 to TRBJ1-1; D is undetermined. With 1 base removed from V and 5 bases from J, the gap between germline ends came to 14 bases. CDR3 length equals 14 residues. CDR1 is GTSNPN, CDR2 SVGIG, per germline (reference sequence).

The chain is built from TRBV2 and TRBJ2-7; 10 bases align to TRBD1. CDR1 is SNHLY and CDR2 is FYNNEI in the germline V gene. This CDR3 is 14 amino acids long. V was pared by 9 bases and J by 5 bases, with 10 bases of the junction left unmatched. CDR3 nucleotides: TGTGCCAGTCGACCGGGACAGGGGTTAAACGAGCAGTACTTC. Protein: CASRPGQGLNEQYF.

This clone was counted a single time. V is TRBV5-1 and J is TRBJ1-2; tentatively, D is TRBD1 (5 bases). V lost 0 bases to trimming and J lost 6 bases, with 12 bases between them. Germline CDR1 SGHRS, CDR2 YFSETQ. The CDR3 has 14 residues. CDR3 coding DNA: TGCGCCAGCAGCTTGGTGGACGGGGGGAATGGCTACACCTTC. This encodes CASSLVDGGNGYTF.

This clone showed up just a few times. V gene TRBV7-3 combines with J gene TRBJ1-1; D gene unclear. V lost 0 bases and J 8 bases, leaving 10 bases between the germline ends. The germline V gene encodes CDR1 SGHTA and CDR2 FQGTGA. This CDR3 contains 13 residues. CDR3 nucleotide sequence: TGTGCCAGCAGCTTAACTACGGGCGGGGAAGCTTTCTTT. The encoded protein is CASSLTTGGEAFF. The full variable domain, completed using reference TRBV7-3 and TRBJ1-1, is GAGVSQTPSNKVTEKGKYVELRCDPISGHTALYWYRQSLGQGPEFLIYFQGTGAADDSGLPNDRFFAVRPEGSVSTLKIQRTERGDSAVYLCASSLTTGGEAFFGQGTRLTVV.

The gene calls are TRBV5-4 and TRBJ1-2, with a weak D call TRBD1 (6 bases). V lost 2 bases, J lost 5 bases, and 19 bases lay in between. Looked up from germline, CDR1 is SGHNT and CDR2 is YYREEE (reference sequence). This CDR3 comprises 16 residues. DNA of the CDR3: TGTGCCAGCAGCTTTGCCACCGGGACAAGAACGTATGGCTACACCTTC. Amino acid sequence: CASSFATGTRTYGYTF.

The CDR3 bases are TGTGCCAGCAGCTTAAAGGTCGGGCCCTGGGGAATCTACGAGCAGTACTTC. This encodes CASSLKVGPWGIYEQYF. This chain links TRBV7-3 with TRBJ2-7, with unresolved D. CDR3 size: 17 residues. Germline assignment: CDR1 SGHTA and CDR2 FQGTGA. V lost 1 base and J lost 3, with 19 bases in between.

This clone occurred once. V gene TRBV30 combines with J gene TRBJ1-2; TRBD1 is a possible D gene (5 bases). The CDR3 has 13 amino acids. Trimming removed 4 bases from V and 3 bases from J, with 12 bases in between. The germline V gene encodes CDR1 GTSNPN and CDR2 SVGIG (reference sequence). The CDR3 DNA follows: TGTGCCTGGACCGGGACGAACGACTATGGCTACACCTTC. It translates to CAWTGTNDYGYTF.

This sequence joins TRBV19 and TRBJ1-1; no firm D call. CDR1 LNHDA and CDR2 SQIVND come from the germline V gene (reference sequence). Between the trimmed V and J ends, which lost 5 bases and 2 bases, there was a span of 15 bases. This CDR3 has 15 residues. CDR3 DNA sequence: TGTGCCAGTAGTGTAACGGGTGGGGTAAACACTGAAGCTTTCTTT. Amino acids: CASSVTGGVNTEAFF. The full variable domain, rest sourced from reference TRBV19 and TRBJ1-1, is DGGITQSPKYLFRKEGQNVTLSCEQNLNHDAMYWYRQDPGQGLRLIYYSQIVNDFQKGDIAEGYSVSREKKESFPLTVTSAQKNPTAFYLCASSVTGGVNTEAFFGQGTRLTVV.

The rearrangement uses TRBV2 and TRBJ1-1; D call uncertain. The CDR3 runs to 13 residues. Germline assignment: CDR1 SNHLY and CDR2 FYNNEI. V dropped 5 bases and J dropped 2 bases, with 9 bases sitting between them. CDR3 protein: CASSSLDNTEAFF. The CDR3 DNA is TGTGCCAGCAGTTCGTTAGATAACACTGAAGCTTTCTTT.

The V gene is TRBV7-2, the J gene TRBJ1-1; D not resolved. Germline V lookup: CDR1 SGHTA, CDR2 FQGNSA. The CDR3 is 15 amino acids. The ends were cut back, 3 bases at V and 0 bases at J, with 11 bases in the middle. The CDR3 DNA follows: TGTGCCAGCAGCTTTATATTGACGGTGAACACTGAAGCTTTCTTT. This gives the protein CASSFILTVNTEAFF.

The chain combines TRBV28 with TRBJ1-1; 9 bases match TRBD1. The V gene end was trimmed by 8 bases and the J gene end by 1 base; junction bases not matched to a gene: 2. CDR1 and CDR2 (germline): MDHEN, SYDVKM. The CDR3 has 13 amino acids. The CDR3 DNA reads as TGTGCCAGCCCGGGACAGGGGAACACTGAAGCTTTCTTT. Amino acid sequence: CASPGQGNTEAFF. The entire variable domain, with the rest obtained from reference TRBV28 and TRBJ1-1, is as follows: DVKVTQSSRYLVKRTGEKVFLECVQDMDHENMFWYRQDPGLGLRLIYFSYDVKMKEKGDIPEGYSVSREKKERFSLILESASTNQTSMYLCASPGQGNTEAFFGQGTRLTVV.